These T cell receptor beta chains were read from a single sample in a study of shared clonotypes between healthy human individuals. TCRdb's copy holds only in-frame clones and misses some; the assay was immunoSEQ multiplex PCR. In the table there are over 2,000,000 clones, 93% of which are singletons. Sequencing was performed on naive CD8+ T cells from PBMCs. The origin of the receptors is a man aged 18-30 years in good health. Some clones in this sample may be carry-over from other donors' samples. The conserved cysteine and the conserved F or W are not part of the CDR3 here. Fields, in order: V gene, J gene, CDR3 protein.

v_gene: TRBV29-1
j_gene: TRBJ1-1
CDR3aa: SARSSSSMNTEAF

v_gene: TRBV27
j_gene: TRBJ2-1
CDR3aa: ASSLSGLALYNEQF

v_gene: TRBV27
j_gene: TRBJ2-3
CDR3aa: ASSSALGTDTQY

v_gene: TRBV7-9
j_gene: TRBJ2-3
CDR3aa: ASSLTLAGMRDTQY

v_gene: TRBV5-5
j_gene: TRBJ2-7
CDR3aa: ASSYQNYEQY

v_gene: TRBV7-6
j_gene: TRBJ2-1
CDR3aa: ASSLEGVRAHPNNEQF

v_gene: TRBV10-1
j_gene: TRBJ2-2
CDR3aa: ASSEAGAANTGELF

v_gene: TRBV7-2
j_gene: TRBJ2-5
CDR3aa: ASSPYVGLMY

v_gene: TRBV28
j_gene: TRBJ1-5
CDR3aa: ASSLIAVNQPQH

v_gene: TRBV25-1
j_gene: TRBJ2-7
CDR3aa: ASSRGRGSQQY

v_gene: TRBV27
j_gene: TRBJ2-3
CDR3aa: ASSSLPRGPDTQY

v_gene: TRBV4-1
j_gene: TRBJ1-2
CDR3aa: ASSQERLSGYGYT

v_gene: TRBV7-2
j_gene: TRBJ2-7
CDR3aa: ASSIATGWSSYEQY

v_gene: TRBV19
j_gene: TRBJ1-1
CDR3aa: ASSIEIAGRLADTEAF

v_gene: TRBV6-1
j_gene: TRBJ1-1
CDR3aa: ASSEAGVNTEAF

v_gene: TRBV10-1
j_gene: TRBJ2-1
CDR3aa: ASSESYNEQF

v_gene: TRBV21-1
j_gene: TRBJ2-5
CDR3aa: ASSKGGGEETQY

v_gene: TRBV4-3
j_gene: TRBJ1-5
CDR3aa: ASSPRAGDPPQH

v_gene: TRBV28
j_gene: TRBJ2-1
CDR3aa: ASSSSGGRDNEQF

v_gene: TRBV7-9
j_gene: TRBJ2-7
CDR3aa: ASSRFRDRGSYEQY

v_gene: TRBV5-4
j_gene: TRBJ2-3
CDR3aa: ASSPGLAADTQY

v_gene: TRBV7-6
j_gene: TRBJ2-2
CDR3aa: ASSHGHGTTGELF

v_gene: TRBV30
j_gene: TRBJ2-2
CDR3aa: ALIPGLAGGPARTGELF

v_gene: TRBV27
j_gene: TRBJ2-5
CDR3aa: ASSFLSGVQETQY

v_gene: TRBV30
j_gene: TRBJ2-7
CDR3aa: AWSVESGRYEQY

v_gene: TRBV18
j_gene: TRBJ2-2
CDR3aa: ASSEAGELF

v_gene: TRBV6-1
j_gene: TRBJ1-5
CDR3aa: ASSEEAGNQPQH

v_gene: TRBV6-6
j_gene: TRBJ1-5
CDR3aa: ASSPGGSNQPQH

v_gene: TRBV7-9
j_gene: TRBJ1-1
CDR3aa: ASSFPGQLMNTEAF

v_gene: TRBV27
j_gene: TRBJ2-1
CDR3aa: ASSFSSGSSYNEQF

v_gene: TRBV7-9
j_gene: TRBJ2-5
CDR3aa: ASSASGGGPQETQY

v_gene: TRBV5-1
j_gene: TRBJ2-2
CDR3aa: ASSLVAYSESPNTGELF

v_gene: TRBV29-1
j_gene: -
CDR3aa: SVEGASYEQY

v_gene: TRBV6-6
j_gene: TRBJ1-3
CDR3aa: ASSYLGSGNTIY

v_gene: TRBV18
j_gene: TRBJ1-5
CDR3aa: ASSPNRDQPQH

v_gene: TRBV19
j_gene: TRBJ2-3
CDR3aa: ASRGKGVFPDTQY

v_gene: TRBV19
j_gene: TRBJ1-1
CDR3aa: ASRDRTGRPEAF

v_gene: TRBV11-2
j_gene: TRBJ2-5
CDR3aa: ASSLDTGEETQY

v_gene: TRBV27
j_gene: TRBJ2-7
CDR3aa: ASSLYLAGGYEQY

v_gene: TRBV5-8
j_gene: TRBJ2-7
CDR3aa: ASSLLLVYEQY

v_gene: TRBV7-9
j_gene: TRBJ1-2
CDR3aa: ASSPISGGLLVGYT

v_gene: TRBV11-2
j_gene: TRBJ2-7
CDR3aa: ASSPGTAYEQY

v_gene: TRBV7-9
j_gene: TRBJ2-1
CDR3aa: ASSLAGEYNEQF

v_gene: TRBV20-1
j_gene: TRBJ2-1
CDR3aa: SARWLNEQF

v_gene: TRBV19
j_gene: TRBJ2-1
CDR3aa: ASSIELAGNEQF

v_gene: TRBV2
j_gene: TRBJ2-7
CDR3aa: ASSQGVLGGYEQY

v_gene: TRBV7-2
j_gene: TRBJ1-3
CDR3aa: ASSPGAGSYSGNTIY

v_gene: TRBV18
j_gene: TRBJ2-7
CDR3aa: ASSQRFYEQY

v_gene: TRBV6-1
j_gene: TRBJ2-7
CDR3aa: ASRPGGWDEQY

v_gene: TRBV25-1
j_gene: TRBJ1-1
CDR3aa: ASSEYRGRPYPNTEAF

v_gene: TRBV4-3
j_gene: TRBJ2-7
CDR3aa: ASSLSGGSYEQY

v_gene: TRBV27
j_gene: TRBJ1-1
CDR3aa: ASSRTWNTEAF

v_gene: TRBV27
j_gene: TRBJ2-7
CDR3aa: ASSHSRGPLYEQY

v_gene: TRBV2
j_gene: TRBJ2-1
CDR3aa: ASSGGWGYNEQF

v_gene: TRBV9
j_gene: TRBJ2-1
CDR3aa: ASSPSGRASSSYNEQF

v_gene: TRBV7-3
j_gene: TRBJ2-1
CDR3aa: ASSLAAWRRDGAEQF

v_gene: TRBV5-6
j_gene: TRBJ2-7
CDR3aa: ASSIASEQY

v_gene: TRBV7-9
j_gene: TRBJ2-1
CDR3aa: ASTRLAELNNEQF

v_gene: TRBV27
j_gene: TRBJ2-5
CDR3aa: ASSGDRETQY